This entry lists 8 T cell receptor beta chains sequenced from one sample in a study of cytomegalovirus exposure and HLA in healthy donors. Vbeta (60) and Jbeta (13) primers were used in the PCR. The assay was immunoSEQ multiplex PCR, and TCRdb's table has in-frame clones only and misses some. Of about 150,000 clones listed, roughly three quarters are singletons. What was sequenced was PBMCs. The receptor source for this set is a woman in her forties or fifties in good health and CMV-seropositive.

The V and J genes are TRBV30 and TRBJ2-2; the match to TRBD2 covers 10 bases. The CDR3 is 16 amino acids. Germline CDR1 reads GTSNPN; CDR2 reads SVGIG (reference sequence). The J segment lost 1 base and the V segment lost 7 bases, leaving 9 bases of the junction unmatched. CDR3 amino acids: CASNRASGGNTGELFF. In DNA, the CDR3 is TGTGCCTCCAACAGGGCTAGCGGGGGGAACACCGGGGAGCTGTTTTTT. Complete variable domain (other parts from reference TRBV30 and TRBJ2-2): SQTIHQWPATLVQPVGSPLSLECTVEGTSNPNLYWYRQAAGRGLQLLFYSVGIGQISSEVPQNLSASRPQDRQFILSSKKLLLSDSGFYLCASNRASGGNTGELFFGEGSRLTVL.

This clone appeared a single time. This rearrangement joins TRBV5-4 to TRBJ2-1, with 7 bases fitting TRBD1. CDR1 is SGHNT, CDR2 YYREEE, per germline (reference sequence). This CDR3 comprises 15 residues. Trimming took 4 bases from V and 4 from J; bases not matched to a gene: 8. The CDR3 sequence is CASSTRTGAYNEQFF. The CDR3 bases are TGTGCCAGCAGCACGCGGACAGGAGCTTACAATGAGCAGTTCTTC. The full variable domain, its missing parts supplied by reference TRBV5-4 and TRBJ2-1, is ETGVTQSPTHLIKTRGQQVTLRCSSQSGHNTVSWYQQALGQGPQFIFQYYREEENGRGNFPPRFSGLQFPNYSSELNVNALELDDSALYLCASSTRTGAYNEQFFGPGTRLTVL.

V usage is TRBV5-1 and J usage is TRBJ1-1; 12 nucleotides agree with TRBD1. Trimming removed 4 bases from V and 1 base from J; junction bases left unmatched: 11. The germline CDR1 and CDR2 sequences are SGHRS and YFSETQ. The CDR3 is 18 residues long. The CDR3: CASSLAGWGQGANTEAFF. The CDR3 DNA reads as TGCGCCAGCAGCCTGGCAGGCTGGGGACAGGGGGCGAACACTGAAGCTTTCTTT. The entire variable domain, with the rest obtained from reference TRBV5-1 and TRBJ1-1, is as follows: KAGVTQTPRYLIKTRGQQVTLSCSPISGHRSVSWYQQTPGQGLQFLFEYFSETQRNKGNFPGRFSGRQFSNSRSEMNVSTLELGDSALYLCASSLAGWGQGANTEAFFGQGTRLTVV.

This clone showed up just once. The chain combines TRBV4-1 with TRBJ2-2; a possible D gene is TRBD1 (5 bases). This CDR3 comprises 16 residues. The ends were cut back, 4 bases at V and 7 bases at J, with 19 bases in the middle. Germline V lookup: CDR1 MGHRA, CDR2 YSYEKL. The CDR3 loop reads CASSRSKGVGDGELFF. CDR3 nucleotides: TGCGCCAGCAGCCGTTCTAAAGGGGTAGGGGACGGGGAGCTGTTTTTT.

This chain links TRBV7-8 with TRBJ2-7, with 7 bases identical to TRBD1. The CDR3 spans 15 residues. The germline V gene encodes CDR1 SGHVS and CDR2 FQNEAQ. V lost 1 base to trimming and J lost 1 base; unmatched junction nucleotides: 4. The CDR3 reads CASSLGQGRSYEQYF. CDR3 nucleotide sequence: TGTGCCAGCAGCTTAGGACAGGGTCGATCCTACGAGCAGTACTTC.

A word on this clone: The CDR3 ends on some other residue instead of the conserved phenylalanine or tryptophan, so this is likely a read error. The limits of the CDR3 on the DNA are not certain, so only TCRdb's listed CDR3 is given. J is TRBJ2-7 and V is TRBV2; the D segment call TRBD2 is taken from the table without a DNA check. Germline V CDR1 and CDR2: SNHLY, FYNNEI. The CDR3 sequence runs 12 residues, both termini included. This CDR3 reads CASSRTRSRFII.

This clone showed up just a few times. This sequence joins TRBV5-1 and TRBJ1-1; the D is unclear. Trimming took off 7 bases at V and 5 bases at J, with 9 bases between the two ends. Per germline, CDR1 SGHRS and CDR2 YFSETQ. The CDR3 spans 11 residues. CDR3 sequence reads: CASSGATEAFF. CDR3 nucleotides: TGCGCCAGCTCGGGTGCAACTGAAGCTTTCTTT.

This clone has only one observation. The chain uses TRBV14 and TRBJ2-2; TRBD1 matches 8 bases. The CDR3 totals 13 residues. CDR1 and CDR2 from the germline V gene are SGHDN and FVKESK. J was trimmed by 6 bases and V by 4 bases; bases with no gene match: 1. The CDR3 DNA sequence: TGTGCCAGCAGCCTGACAGGGGCCGGGGAGCTGTTTTTT. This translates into CASSLTGAGELFF.